This TCR beta chain derives from a study of blood T cell repertoires in COVID-19. Study at large: Material from acute and convalescent COVID-19 was sourced from the United States, Italy and Spain. Sample material is recorded as cDNA or gDNA derived from T cells, B-cell-depleted T cells, or PBMCs.

Original analysis: Nucleated cell counts were estimated from reference gene primer amplification. Clones were sequenced by immunoSEQ multiplex PCR, and TCRdb holds only the in-frame ones, with some missing. Clone size and V and J calls were adopted from that table, with D and trimming inferred from the DNA. The sample lists 50,000 to 65,000 clones; about 83% were seen once. The J segment lost 3 bases and the V segment lost 6 bases, leaving 1 base of the junction unmatched. The V gene's germline CDR1 is MNHEY and CDR2 SVGAGI. The CDR3 runs 13 residues. This clone was seen a few times. V gene TRBV6-5 combines with J gene TRBJ2-5; 10 bases line up with TRBD2. Material for sequencing was peripheral blood. The TCR originated in a human donor in a cohort sampled during active COVID-19. The CDR3, as DNA: TGTGCCAGCAGGCTAGCGGGGGAAGAGACCCAGTACTTC. It encodes CASRLAGEETQYF.